This T cell receptor beta chain emerged from a study of CD8 T cells in ankylosing spondylitis. Broader study findings: A TCR beta motif made of 7 to 9 highly homologous variants seemed typical of ankylosing spondylitis blood. Several of the motif variants were reported before in synovial fluid and blood from reactive arthritis. Within matched ankylosing spondylitis synovial fluid, disease-linked clones were reportedly significantly enriched. Disease-associated clones were CD8+ and fairly uncommon in peripheral blood.

This clonotype was seen at least ten times. Its target is not known. V lost 1 base, J lost 3 bases, and 1 base stayed unmatched. Germline loops: CDR1 SQVTM, CDR2 ANQGSEA. The CDR3 totals 15 residues. Quantitative molecular-barcoded 5'-RACE generated the TCR beta libraries. TCRdb analysed the 5' RACE reads with MiXCR anew, one entry per CDR3 protein. Of 750,000 to 850,000 distinct CDR3 sequences listed, 12% were seen once; the top ten hold about 0.49%. Sequences were obtained from blood, either unsorted or a sorted T cell fraction (not recorded which). The source is a male donor with ankylosing spondylitis. The gene calls are TRBV29-1 and TRBJ2-1; TRBD2 agrees at 12 bases. The CDR3, as DNA: TGCAGCGTTGAAGCGACTAGCGGGAGCTACAATGAGCAGTTCTTC. Encoded protein: CSVEATSGSYNEQFF.